The T cell receptor beta chain under discussion was sequenced for a study of T cell responses to AZD1222 COVID-19 vaccine. As for the study in general: Analysis merged second doses at about 4 or about 12 weeks.

Study-wide findings and caveats: Among spike-specific TCRs, nearly half reportedly target unmutated variant regions. A rise in Spike-specific TCR breadth and depth followed two AZD1222 doses. There were mostly white British donors and more females than males, and clonal diversity was possibly underestimated.

Details on this clone: Its antigen is currently unknown.

Some clones are missing from TCRdb's copy, which holds only in-frame ones; the method was immunoSEQ multiplex PCR. The sample contains 90,000 to 130,000 clones, roughly four fifths of which appear only once. Sequencing used peripheral blood, obtained on day 0 of AZD1222 vaccination. This clonotype was sampled from an adult in good health.

CDR3 DNA sequence: TGTGCCAGTAGGACTAGCGGGAGGAATGAGCAGTTCTTC. It yields the protein CASRTSGRNEQFF. The chain has TRBV12-3 or TRBV12-4 and TRBJ2-1, with 14 bases fitting TRBD2. CDR3 size: 13 residues. V shed 9 bases and J 7 bases; nucleotides not matched to a gene: 2.